These T cell receptor beta chains were read from a single sample in a study of shared clonotypes between healthy human individuals. Sequencing used immunoSEQ multiplex PCR; TCRdb keeps in-frame clones, though not all of them. The sample shows over 2,000,000 clones, just under 95% of them seen only once. Sequencing input: naive CD8+ T cells from PBMCs. The receptors originated from a man aged 18 to 29 in good health. Some clones in this sample may be carry-over from other donors' samples. Both conserved end residues are part of each CDR3. D genes are given only for firm matches. Clone size is stated in some rows and not others, as once, few, many or a class when expanded.

clone_size j_call v_call d_call cdr3_nt cdr3_aa
. TRBJ1-1 TRBV14 . TGTGCCAGCAGCCGACATTATGCGACCTGGACCACTGAAGCTTTCTTT CASSRHYATWTTEAFF
. TRBJ1-1 TRBV6-5 . TGTGCCAGCAGTTACTCGGGGAGGGACCCTGAAGCTTTCTTT CASSYSGRDPEAFF
. TRBJ2-5 TRBV15 . TGTGCCACCAGCAGAGCTACCTTAAGGGGCATCCAGAGAAAAGAGACCCAGTACTTC CATSRATLRGIQRKETQYF
. TRBJ2-1 TRBV27 TRBD2 TGTGCCAGCAGTTTGGGAGGTAGCGGGCACAATGAGCAGTTCTTC CASSLGGSGHNEQFF
. TRBJ2-2 TRBV28 . TGTGCCAGCAGTCTGAGGGGGAACACCGGGGAGCTGTTTTTT CASSLRGNTGELFF
once TRBJ2-1 TRBV11-2 TRBD2 TGTGCCAGCAGCTTACTAGCGGGAGCGTACAATGAGCAGTTCTTC CASSLLAGAYNEQFF
. TRBJ2-7 TRBV5-1 TRBD2 TGCGCCAGCAGCTTGGCGCGGACTAGCGGGAGCTACGAGCAGTACTTC CASSLARTSGSYEQYF
. TRBJ2-3 TRBV4-3 TRBD1 TGCGCCAGCAGCCAGGGGACAGGGGGGATAGATACGCAGTATTTT CASSQGTGGIDTQYF
few TRBJ1-5 TRBV2 . TGTGCCAGCACTGGCGGCTATAGCAATCAGCCCCAGCATTTT CASTGGYSNQPQHF
. TRBJ1-4 TRBV7-9 . TGTGCCAGCAGCCCACCGAAACTAAATGAAAAACTGTTTTTT CASSPPKLNEKLFF
. TRBJ2-1 TRBV28 . TGTGCCAGCAGTTACGTGACAGGGAGGAATGAGCAGTTCTTC CASSYVTGRNEQFF
. TRBJ2-5 TRBV11-2 TRBD2 TGTGCCAGCAGCTTAGACGCGCGGGAGGCCTCCCCAGAGACCCAGTACTTC CASSLDAREASPETQYF
. TRBJ1-5 TRBV28 TRBD1 TGTGCCAGCACCGCCACGGACAGGAGAAATCAGCCCCAGCATTTT CASTATDRRNQPQHF
. TRBJ2-7 TRBV14 TRBD2 TGTGCCAGCAGCCAAGAACCCCCACAACTAGCGGGAGTTAACGAGCAGTACTTC CASSQEPPQLAGVNEQYF
. TRBJ2-5 TRBV7-9 . TGTGCCAGCAGTCTACCAGGGTCAGAGACCCAGTACTTC CASSLPGSETQYF
. TRBJ1-1 TRBV23-1 TRBD1 TGCGCCAGCAGTCAGCCACAGGGGGCGCAGACTGAAGCTTTCTTT CASSQPQGAQTEAFF
. TRBJ2-2 TRBV5-1 TRBD2 TGCGCCAGCAGTGGACTAGCGGGGATACTAGCGGACACCGGGGAGCTGTTTTTT CASSGLAGILADTGELFF
. TRBJ2-7 TRBV7-2 TRBD2 TGTGCCAGCAGCTTAGGACTAGCGGGGCCCTACGAGCAGTACTTC CASSLGLAGPYEQYF
few TRBJ1-1 TRBV11-3 . TGTGCCAGCAGCGTCCGGTTGGGCACTGAAGCTTTCTTT CASSVRLGTEAFF
. TRBJ1-2 TRBV29-1 . TGCAGCGCCTTACCCGACAGCCACTATGGCTACACCTTC CSALPDSHYGYTF
. TRBJ2-4 TRBV9 . TGTGCCAGCAGCGTAGACAGGGAAGGGTCCAATCAGTACTTC CASSVDREGSNQYF
. TRBJ2-5 TRBV29-1 . TGCAGCGTCACCGATGGGGGGGCGATCGAGACCCAGTACTTC CSVTDGGAIETQYF
. TRBJ2-7 TRBV28 . TGTGCCAGCAGTCTAAACCTAGTCTACGAGCAGTACTTC CASSLNLVYEQYF
. TRBJ2-7 TRBV11-2 . TGTGCCAGCAGCTTGGCATTAGAGGGTCCCTACGAGCAGTACTTC CASSLALEGPYEQYF
. TRBJ2-1 TRBV4-3 TRBD2 TGCGCCAGCAGCAGGGGCCTAGCGGGTTACAATGAGCAGTTCTTC CASSRGLAGYNEQFF
. TRBJ2-1 TRBV27 . TGTGCCAGCAGTTTATCTGTCTCTACCTTAGACAATGAGCAGTTCTTC CASSLSVSTLDNEQFF
. TRBJ2-7 TRBV9 . TGTGCCAGCAGCGTAGAGGGGGTAGGGTCCTACGAGCAGTACTTC CASSVEGVGSYEQYF
. TRBJ2-7 TRBV9 . TGTGCCAGCAGCGGGGCTGGGACTTTTACCTACGAGCAGTACTTC CASSGAGTFTYEQYF
once TRBJ2-7 TRBV6-5 . TGTGCCAGCAGTTACTCGCCGGGGTGGGCCTACGAGCAGTACTTC CASSYSPGWAYEQYF
. TRBJ1-2 TRBV7-9 . TGTGCCAGCAGCTTTGGACGCCCGCTTGACTATGGCTACACCTTC CASSFGRPLDYGYTF
. TRBJ2-1 TRBV15 . TGTGCCACCAGCAGAGATGGGACGGGCATTAGGGGTGAGCAGTTCTTC CATSRDGTGIRGEQFF
. TRBJ1-1 TRBV7-6 . TGTGCCAGCAGCTTGGCCAGGGCGGCCACTGAAGCTTTCTTT CASSLARAATEAFF
. TRBJ1-2 TRBV11-2 TRBD1 TGTGCCAGCAGCTTCGGGACAGGTCCCTACACCTTC CASSFGTGPYTF
. TRBJ2-2 TRBV7-9 . TGTGCCAGCAGCCAGTGGGAGAACACCGGGGAGCTGTTTTTT CASSQWENTGELFF
once TRBJ2-5 TRBV15 . TGTGCCACCAGAAGGGCCGCCGCCGCGCAAGAGACCCAGTACTTC CATRRAAAAQETQYF